This passage covers 6 T cell receptor beta chains from one sample sequenced in a study of cytomegalovirus exposure and HLA in healthy donors. Vbeta (60) and Jbeta (13) primers were used in the PCR. Produced via immunoSEQ multiplex PCR; TCRdb's table is partial and in-frame only. Among some 150,000 clones, 64% were seen once, and the ten largest hold around 3%. Material: PBMCs. The receptors were sampled from a young woman in good health and CMV-seropositive.

The V call is TRBV7-9, the J call TRBJ1-3; D is ambiguous. V was shortened by 2 bases and J by 0 bases, with 8 bases between the two germline ends. Germline V gives CDR1 SEHNR, CDR2 FQNEAQ (reference sequence). This CDR3 has 15 amino acids. CDR3 nucleotides: TGTGCCAGCAGCTTATTCGTAGTCTCTGGAAACACCATATATTTT. Its translation is CASSLFVVSGNTIYF.

The rearrangement joins TRBV6-1 to TRBJ2-7, with 7 bases matching TRBD2. The V segment lost 6 bases and the J segment 0 bases; nucleotides outside the gene matches: 5. The CDR3 runs to 14 residues. Per the germline V gene, CDR1 is MNHNS and CDR2 is SASEGT. This CDR3 reads CASSLGGSSYEQYF. As DNA, the CDR3 is TGTGCCAGCAGCCTTGGCGGGAGCTCCTACGAGCAGTACTTC.

J is TRBJ2-1 and V is TRBV5-1, with TRBD2 identical over 10 bases. V trimming: 0 bases; J trimming: 7 bases; junction bases outside the gene matches: 1. CDR3 length: 14 amino acids. The germline CDR1 and CDR2 sequences are SGHRS and YFSETQ. The CDR3 sequence is CASSLERGGNEQFF. DNA of the CDR3: TGCGCCAGCAGCTTGGAGCGGGGGGGGAATGAGCAGTTCTTC.

This clone was seen more than once but under ten times. The rearrangement joins TRBV28 to TRBJ2-6; TRBD2 might be the D (6 bases). Between the trimmed V and J ends, which lost 2 bases and 2 bases, there was a span of 10 bases. The CDR3 totals 16 residues. CDR1 is MDHEN, CDR2 SYDVKM, per germline. The CDR3 region has the DNA TGTGCCAGCAGTTTACCAGGAGGGACTGGGGCCAACGTCCTGACTTTC. Encoded protein: CASSLPGGTGANVLTF.

The J gene is TRBJ2-5, the V gene TRBV7-8; a weak D match, TRBD2 (6 bases). The V end was cut by 6 bases, the J end by 7 bases, with 21 bases between. The CDR3 is 15 residues long. From germline, CDR1 is SGHVS and CDR2 FQNEAQ. The CDR3 sequence: CASRRPGEPGGTQYF. The CDR3 coding sequence is TGTGCCAGCAGGCGCCCGGGGGAGCCTGGAGGGACCCAGTACTTC.

The rearrangement joins TRBV10-3 to TRBJ1-5, with TRBD1 as a possible D gene (5 bases). This CDR3 region has 14 residues. CDR1 and CDR2 from the germline V gene are ENHRY and SYGVKD. The V gene lost 2 bases and the J gene lost 1 base, with 6 bases spanning the gap. The CDR3 protein is CAISEGASNQPQHF. The CDR3 nucleotides read TGTGCCATCAGTGAGGGGGCAAGCAATCAGCCCCAGCATTTT.